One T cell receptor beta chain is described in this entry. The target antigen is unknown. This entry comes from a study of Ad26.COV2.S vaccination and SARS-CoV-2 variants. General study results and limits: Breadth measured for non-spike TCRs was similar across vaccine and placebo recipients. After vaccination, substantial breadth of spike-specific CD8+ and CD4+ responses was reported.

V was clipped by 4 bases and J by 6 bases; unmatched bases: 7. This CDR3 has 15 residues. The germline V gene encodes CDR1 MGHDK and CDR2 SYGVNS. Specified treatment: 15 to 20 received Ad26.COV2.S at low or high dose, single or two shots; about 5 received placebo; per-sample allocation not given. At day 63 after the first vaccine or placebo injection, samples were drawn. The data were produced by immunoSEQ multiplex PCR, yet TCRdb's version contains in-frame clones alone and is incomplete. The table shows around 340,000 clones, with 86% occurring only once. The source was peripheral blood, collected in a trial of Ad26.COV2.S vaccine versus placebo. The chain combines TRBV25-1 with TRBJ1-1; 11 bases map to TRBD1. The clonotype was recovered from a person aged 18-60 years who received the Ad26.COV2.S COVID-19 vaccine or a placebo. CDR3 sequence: CASSALGQGAPEAFF. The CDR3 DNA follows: TGTGCCAGCAGTGCCCTCGGACAGGGGGCCCCTGAAGCTTTCTTT.